The 3 T cell receptor beta chains given below trace back to one sample, sequenced in a study of blood T cell repertoires in COVID-19. Some clones are missing from TCRdb's copy, which holds only in-frame ones; the method was immunoSEQ multiplex PCR. The sample has hundreds of thousands of clones; about nine tenths are singletons. The sequenced sample was PBMCs or T cells enriched from blood (not recorded which). The receptor set was obtained from a woman aged 18-35 years who had recovered from COVID-19.

The CDR3 is CASGGGGTGGSYGYTF. CDR3 in DNA: TGTGCCAGCGGCGGAGGGGGGACAGGGGGCAGCTATGGCTACACCTTC. The rearrangement uses TRBV27 and TRBJ1-2, with 12 bases lining up with TRBD1. Germline trimming cut 8 bases from V and 4 bases from J; bases unmatched to any gene: 11. The CDR3 has 16 residues. Germline CDR1 reads MNHEY; CDR2 reads SMNVEV (reference sequence).

The rearrangement uses TRBV5-6 and TRBJ1-5; D is possibly TRBD1 (5 bases). The CDR3 contains 12 residues. Trimming stripped 4 bases from V and 9 bases from J, with 11 bases between. Germline V gene sequence: CDR1 SGHDT, CDR2 YYEEEE. This CDR3 reads CASSVGGRPQHF. CDR3 nucleotide sequence: TGTGCCAGCAGCGTCGGGGGTCGGCCCCAGCATTTT.

V and J are TRBV4-3 and TRBJ1-2; D not certain. Germline V lookup: CDR1 LGHNA, CDR2 YSLEER. Deletions cut 1 base from V and 1 base from J, with 7 bases between. This CDR3 contains 14 residues. As DNA, the CDR3 is TGCGCCAGCAGCCAAGGGGCCGTTAACTATGGCTACACCTTC. Protein product: CASSQGAVNYGYTF.